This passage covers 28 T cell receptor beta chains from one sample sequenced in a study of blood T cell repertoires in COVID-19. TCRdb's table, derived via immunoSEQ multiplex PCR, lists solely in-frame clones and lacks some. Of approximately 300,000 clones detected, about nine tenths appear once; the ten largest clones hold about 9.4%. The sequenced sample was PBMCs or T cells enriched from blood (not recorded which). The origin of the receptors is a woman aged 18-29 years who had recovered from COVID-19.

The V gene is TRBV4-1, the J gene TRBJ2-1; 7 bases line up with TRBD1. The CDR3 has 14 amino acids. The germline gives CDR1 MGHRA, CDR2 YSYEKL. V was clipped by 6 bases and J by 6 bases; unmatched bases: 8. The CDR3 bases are TGCGCCAGCAGACGAGGACAGGCCATCAATGAGCAGTTCTTC. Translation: CASRRGQAINEQFF.

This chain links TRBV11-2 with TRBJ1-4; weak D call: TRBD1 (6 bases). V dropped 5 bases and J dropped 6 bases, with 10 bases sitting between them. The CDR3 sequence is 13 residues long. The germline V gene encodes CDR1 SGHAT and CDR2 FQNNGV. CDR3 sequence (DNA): TGTGCCAGCAGCCCCAGGACAGATGAAAAACTGTTTTTT. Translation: CASSPRTDEKLFF.

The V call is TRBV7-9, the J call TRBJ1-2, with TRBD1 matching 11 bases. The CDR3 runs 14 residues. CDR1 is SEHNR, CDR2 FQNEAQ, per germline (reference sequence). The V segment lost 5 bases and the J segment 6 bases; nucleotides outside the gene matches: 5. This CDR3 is CASSPRGQGDGYTF. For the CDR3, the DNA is TGTGCCAGCAGCCCAAGGGGACAGGGGGATGGCTACACCTTC.

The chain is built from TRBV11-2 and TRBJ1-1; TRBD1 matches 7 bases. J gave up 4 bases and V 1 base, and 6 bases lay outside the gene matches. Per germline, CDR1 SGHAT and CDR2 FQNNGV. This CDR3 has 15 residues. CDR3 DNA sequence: TGTGCCAGCAGCTTAGCGACAGGGTTGGGCACTGAAGCTTTCTTT. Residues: CASSLATGLGTEAFF.

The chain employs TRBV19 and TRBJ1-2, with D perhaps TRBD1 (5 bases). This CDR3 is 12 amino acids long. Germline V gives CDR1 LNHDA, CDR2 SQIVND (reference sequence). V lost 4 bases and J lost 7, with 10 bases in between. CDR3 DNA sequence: TGTGCCAGTAGTAGCAGGGTGGCTGGCTACACCTTC. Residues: CASSSRVAGYTF.

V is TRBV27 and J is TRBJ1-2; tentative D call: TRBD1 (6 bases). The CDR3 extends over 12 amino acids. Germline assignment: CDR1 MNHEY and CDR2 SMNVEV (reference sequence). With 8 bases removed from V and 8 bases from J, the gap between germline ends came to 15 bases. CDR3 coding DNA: TGTGCCAGCGCGGCACGGGGGGCCGGCTACACCTTC. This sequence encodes CASAARGAGYTF.

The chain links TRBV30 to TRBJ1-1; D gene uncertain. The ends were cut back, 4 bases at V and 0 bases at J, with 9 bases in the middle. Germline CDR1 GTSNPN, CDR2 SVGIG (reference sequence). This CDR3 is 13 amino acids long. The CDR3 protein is CAWTNLVNTEAFF. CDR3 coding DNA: TGTGCCTGGACCAACTTAGTGAACACTGAAGCTTTCTTT.

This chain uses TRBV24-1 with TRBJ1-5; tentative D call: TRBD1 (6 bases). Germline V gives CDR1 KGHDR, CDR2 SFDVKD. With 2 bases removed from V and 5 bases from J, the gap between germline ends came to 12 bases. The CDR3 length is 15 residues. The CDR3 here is CATSDSGQGHQPQHF. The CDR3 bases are TGTGCCACCAGTGATTCAGGGCAGGGGCATCAGCCCCAGCATTTT.

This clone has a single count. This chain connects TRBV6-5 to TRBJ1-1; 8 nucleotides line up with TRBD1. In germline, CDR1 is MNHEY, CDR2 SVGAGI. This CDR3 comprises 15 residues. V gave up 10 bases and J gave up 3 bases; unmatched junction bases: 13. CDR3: CANIPLGQGDTEAFF. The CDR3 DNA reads TGTGCCAACATACCCTTAGGACAGGGTGACACTGAAGCTTTCTTT.

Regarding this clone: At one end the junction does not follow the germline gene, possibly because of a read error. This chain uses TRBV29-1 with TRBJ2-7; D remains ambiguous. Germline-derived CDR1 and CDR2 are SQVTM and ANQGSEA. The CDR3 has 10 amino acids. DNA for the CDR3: TGCAGCGCCGCGTCCTCCGAGCAGTACTTC. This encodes CSAASSEQYF.

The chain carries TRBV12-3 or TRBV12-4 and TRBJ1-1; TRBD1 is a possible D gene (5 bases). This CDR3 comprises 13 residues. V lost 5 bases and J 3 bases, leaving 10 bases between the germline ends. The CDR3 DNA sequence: TGTGCCAGCAGTACAGGCCTGGACACTGAAGCTTTCTTT. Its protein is CASSTGLDTEAFF.

The CDR3 sequence is CAIRDSPYTGELFF. The CDR3 DNA reads TGTGCCATCAGGGACAGTCCTTACACCGGGGAGCTGTTTTTT. The chain joins TRBV10-3 to TRBJ2-2; tentative D call: TRBD1 (6 bases). CDR1 is ENHRY, CDR2 SYGVKD, per germline. This CDR3 is 14 amino acids long. Trimming took 6 bases from V and 3 from J, leaving 11 bases between them.

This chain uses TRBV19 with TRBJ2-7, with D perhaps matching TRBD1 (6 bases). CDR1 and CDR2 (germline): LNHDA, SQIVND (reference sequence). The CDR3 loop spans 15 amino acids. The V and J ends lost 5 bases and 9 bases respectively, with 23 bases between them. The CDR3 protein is CASSRNQRVTDRQYF. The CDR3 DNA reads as TGTGCCAGTAGTCGAAATCAAAGAGTAACGGACAGGCAGTACTTC.

The CDR3 DNA reads as TGTGCCAGCTCACTTGGGACAGGGGAAGGTGGCGACTATGGCTACACCTTC. Amino acid sequence: CASSLGTGEGGDYGYTF. This chain links TRBV18 with TRBJ1-2; 10 nucleotides line up with TRBD1. CDR1 is KGHSH, CDR2 LQKENI, per germline. This CDR3 has 17 amino acids. V lost 4 bases to trimming and J lost 3 bases; unmatched junction nucleotides: 11.

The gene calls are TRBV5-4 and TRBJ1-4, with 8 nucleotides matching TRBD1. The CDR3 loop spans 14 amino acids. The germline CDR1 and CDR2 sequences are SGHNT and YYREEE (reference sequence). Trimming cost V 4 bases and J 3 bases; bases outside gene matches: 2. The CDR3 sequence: CASSRTGSNEKLFF. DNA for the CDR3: TGTGCCAGCAGCCGGACAGGGTCTAATGAAAAACTGTTTTTT.

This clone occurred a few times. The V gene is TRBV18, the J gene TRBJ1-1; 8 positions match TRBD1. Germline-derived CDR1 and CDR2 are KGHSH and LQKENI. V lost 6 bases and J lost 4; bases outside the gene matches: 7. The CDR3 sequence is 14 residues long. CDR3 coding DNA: TGTGCCAGCTCGTCCCGGACAGGGACCACTGAAGCTTTCTTT. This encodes CASSSRTGTTEAFF.

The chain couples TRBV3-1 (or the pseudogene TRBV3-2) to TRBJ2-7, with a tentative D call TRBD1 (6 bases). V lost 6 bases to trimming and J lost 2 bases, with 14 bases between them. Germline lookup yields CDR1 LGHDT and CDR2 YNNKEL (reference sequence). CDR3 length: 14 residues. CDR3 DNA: TGTGCCAGCAGGAGGGGACATTCCCCCTACGAGCAGTACTTC. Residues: CASRRGHSPYEQYF.

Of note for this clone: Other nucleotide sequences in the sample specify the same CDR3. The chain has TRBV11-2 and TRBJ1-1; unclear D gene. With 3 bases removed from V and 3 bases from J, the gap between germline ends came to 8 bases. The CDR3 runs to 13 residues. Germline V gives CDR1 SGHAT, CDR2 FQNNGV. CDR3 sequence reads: CASSFNRDTEAFF. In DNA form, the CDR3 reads TGTGCCAGCAGCTTTAACCGGGACACTGAAGCTTTCTTT.

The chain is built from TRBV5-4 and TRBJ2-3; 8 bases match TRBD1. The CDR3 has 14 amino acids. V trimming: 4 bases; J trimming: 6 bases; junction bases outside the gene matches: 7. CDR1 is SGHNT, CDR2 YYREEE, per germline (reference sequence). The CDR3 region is CASSRRQGADTQYF. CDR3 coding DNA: TGTGCCAGCAGCCGGCGGCAGGGGGCTGATACGCAGTATTTT.

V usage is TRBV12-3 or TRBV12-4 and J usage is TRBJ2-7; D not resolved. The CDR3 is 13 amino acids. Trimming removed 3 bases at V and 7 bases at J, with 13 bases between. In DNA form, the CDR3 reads TGTGCCAGCAGTTTGCCCGTGGAGTGGGAGCAGTACTTC. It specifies CASSLPVEWEQYF.

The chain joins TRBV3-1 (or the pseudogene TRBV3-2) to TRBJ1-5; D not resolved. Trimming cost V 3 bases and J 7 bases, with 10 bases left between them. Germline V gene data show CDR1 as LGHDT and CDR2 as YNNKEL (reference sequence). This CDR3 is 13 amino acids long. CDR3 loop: CASSQGREQPQHF. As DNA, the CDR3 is TGTGCCAGCAGCCAGGGAAGGGAGCAGCCCCAGCATTTT.

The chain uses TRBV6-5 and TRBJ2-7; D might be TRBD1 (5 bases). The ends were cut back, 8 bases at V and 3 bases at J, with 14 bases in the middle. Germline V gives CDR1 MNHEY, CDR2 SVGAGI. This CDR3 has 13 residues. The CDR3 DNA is TGTGCCAGCTCCACGGGCAGGGTCTACGAGCAGTACTTC. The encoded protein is CASSTGRVYEQYF.

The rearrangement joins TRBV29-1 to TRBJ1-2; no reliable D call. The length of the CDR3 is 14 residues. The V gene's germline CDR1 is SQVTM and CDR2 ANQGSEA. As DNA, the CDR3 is TGCAGTATAGGCGGAGGGAAGGCTAACTATGGCTACACCTTC. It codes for CSIGGGKANYGYTF.

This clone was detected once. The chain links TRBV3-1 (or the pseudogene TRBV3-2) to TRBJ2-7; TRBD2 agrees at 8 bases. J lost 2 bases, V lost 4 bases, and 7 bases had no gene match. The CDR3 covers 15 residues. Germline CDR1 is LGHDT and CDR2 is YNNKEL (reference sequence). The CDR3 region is CASSPRGVGTYEQYF. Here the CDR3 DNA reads TGTGCCAGCAGCCCGCGGGGGGTAGGGACCTACGAGCAGTACTTC.

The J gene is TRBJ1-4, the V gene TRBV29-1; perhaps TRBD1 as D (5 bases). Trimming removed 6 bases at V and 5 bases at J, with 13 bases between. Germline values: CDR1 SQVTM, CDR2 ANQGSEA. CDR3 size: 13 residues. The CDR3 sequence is CSVTRAGNEKLFF. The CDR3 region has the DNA TGCAGCGTGACCAGGGCAGGCAATGAAAAACTGTTTTTT. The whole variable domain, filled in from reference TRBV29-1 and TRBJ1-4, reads SAVISQKPSRDICQRGTSLTIQCQVDSQVTMMFWYRQQPGQSLTLIATANQGSEATYESGFVIDKFPISRPNLTFSTLTVSNMSPEDSSIYLCSVTRAGNEKLFFGSGTQLSVL.

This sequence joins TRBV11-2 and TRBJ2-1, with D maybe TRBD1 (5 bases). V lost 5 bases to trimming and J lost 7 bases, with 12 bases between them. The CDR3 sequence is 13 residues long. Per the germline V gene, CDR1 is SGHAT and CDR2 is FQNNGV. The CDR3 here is CASSLDNRNEQFF. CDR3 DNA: TGTGCCAGCAGCCTGGACAATAGGAATGAGCAGTTCTTC.

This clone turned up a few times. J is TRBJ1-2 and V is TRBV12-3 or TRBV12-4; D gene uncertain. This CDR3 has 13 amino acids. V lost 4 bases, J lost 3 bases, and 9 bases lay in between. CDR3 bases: TGTGCCAGCAGTTCTGGGCAGGACTATGGCTACACCTTC. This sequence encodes CASSSGQDYGYTF.

The CDR3 is CASSSGGRGYTEAFF. The CDR3 region has the DNA TGTGCCAGTAGTAGTGGTGGCAGAGGATACACTGAAGCTTTCTTT. The V gene is TRBV19, the J gene TRBJ1-1, with unresolved D. The germline V gene encodes CDR1 LNHDA and CDR2 SQIVND (reference sequence). CDR3 size: 15 residues. V lost 4 bases and J lost 3, with 15 bases in between.